One sample yielded the 9 T cell receptor beta chains listed below, sequenced in a study of T cell responses to AZD1222 COVID-19 vaccine (dated by TCRdb to the early 2020s). Libraries were made using the immunoSEQ multiplex PCR assay. TCRdb mirrors the immuneACCESS table, restricted to in-frame sequences. Some clones are absent from its copies; in checked studies, under half trace to an unresolved V gene, and the reason for the others is unknown. For this sample there are 50,000 to 65,000 clones; 80% to 95% appear just once. Roughly 6.7% of the sample goes to the ten largest clones. In light of the paper, this sample's time point label describes: about 28 days (+/-7) after the second vaccine dose. This specimen's treatment or condition label, interpreted: meningococcal conjugate vaccine given as trial control. The sequencing used peripheral blood, collected 28 days after the second dose of the MenACWY control vaccine. The receptor source for this set is an adult who received the MenACWY meningococcal vaccine as a control.

This clone was detected only a few times. The chain recombines TRBV7-9 with TRBJ2-7; tentatively, D is TRBD1 (5 bases). V shed 3 bases and J shed 2 bases, with 8 bases lying between them. The germline V gene encodes CDR1 SEHNR and CDR2 FQNEAQ (reference sequence). The CDR3 spans 13 residues. The CDR3 DNA sequence: TGTGCCAGCAGCTTCCGACAGACCTACGAGCAGTACTTC. Its translation: CASSFRQTYEQYF.

V usage is TRBV28 and J usage is TRBJ1-1; D is undetermined. V gave up 5 bases and J gave up 6 bases, with 10 bases separating them. Germline CDR1 reads MDHEN; CDR2 reads SYDVKM. This CDR3 spans 12 amino acids. The CDR3 loop reads CASSGNSPEAFF. The CDR3 nucleotides read TGTGCCAGCAGTGGGAACTCCCCTGAAGCTTTCTTT.

This chain connects TRBV18 to TRBJ1-2; 9 positions match TRBD1. The germline gives CDR1 KGHSH, CDR2 LQKENI. This CDR3 comprises 13 residues. The ends lost 6 bases at V and 6 bases at J; junction bases unmatched: 5. CDR3 bases: TGTGCCAGCTCGGTTGGACAGGGGAATGGCTACACCTTC. It specifies CASSVGQGNGYTF.

The chain combines TRBV7-2 with TRBJ2-7; D not resolved. V gave up 5 bases and J gave up 3 bases, with 11 bases separating them. This CDR3 has 13 amino acids. CDR1 is SGHTA, CDR2 FQGNSA, per germline. The CDR3 DNA sequence: TGTGCCAGCAGCCCTCCTAGTGGCTACGAGCAGTACTTC. This codes for CASSPPSGYEQYF.

The V gene is TRBV7-3, the J gene TRBJ2-1, with 8 bases that match TRBD2. The CDR3 has 14 residues. With V trimmed by 0 bases and J by 9 bases, 4 bases remained unmatched. Germline values: CDR1 SGHTA, CDR2 FQGTGA. The CDR3 loop reads CASSLTSTSVEQFF. The CDR3 nucleotides are TGTGCCAGCAGCTTAACGTCGACTAGCGTTGAGCAGTTCTTC.

This rearrangement joins TRBV10-1 to TRBJ2-2; 8 positions agree with TRBD1. CDR1 and CDR2 (germline): WNHNN, SYGVQD (reference sequence). This CDR3 is 16 amino acids long. V was pared by 0 bases and J by 0 bases, with 0 bases of the junction left unmatched. This CDR3 is CASSESTGANTGELFF. CDR3 DNA: TGCGCCAGCAGTGAGTCGACAGGGGCGAACACCGGGGAGCTGTTTTTT.

V gene TRBV24-1 combines with J gene TRBJ1-1; D is unresolved. The CDR3 spans 13 residues. CDR1 is KGHDR and CDR2 is SFDVKD in the germline V gene. V lost 3 bases and J lost 5, with 9 bases in between. The CDR3 region is CATSDRRGTEAFF. CDR3 DNA sequence: TGTGCCACCAGTGATCGGAGAGGGACTGAAGCTTTCTTT.

This clone appeared a few times. This sequence joins TRBV5-4 and TRBJ2-3, with D uncertain. Germline V gene sequence: CDR1 SGHNT, CDR2 YYREEE (reference sequence). Trimming stripped 3 bases from V and 1 base from J, with 12 bases between. This CDR3 has 15 amino acids. CDR3 in DNA: TGTGCCAGCAGCTCCATTATGGGTGGCACAGATACGCAGTATTTT. Encoded protein: CASSSIMGGTDTQYF.

This chain links TRBV4-2 with TRBJ1-6; D is perhaps TRBD1 (5 bases). Germline V gene lookup returns CDR1 LGHNA and CDR2 YNFKEQ. V was trimmed by 4 bases and J by 7 bases, leaving 20 bases between them. CDR3 length: 17 residues. Written as DNA, the CDR3 is TGTGCCAGCAGCCCCAGACCCCATGGAGGGGTAAATTCACCCCTCCACTTT. Protein sequence: CASSPRPHGGVNSPLHF.